This entry features one T cell receptor (beta chain) sequence. Antigen: not known. This sample was taken from a study of graft-versus-host responses after intestinal transplantation. Study-wide background: Recipients across the board were started on anti-thymocyte globulin induction, then kept on tacrolimus and steroids for two to four years.

V lost 5 bases to trimming and J lost 5 bases; unmatched junction nucleotides: 8. This CDR3 contains 15 residues. Looked up from germline, CDR1 is MDHEN and CDR2 is SYDVKM. This table comes from immunoSEQ multiplex PCR, and its TCRdb copy is limited to in-frame clones, with some not included. The table lists roughly 70,000 clones, about 87% of them singletons. This receptor was taken from a human donor who was the organ donor for an intestinal transplant. This chain links TRBV28 with TRBJ1-1, with TRBD1 matching over 10 bases. Sequencing used unstimulated CD4+ T cells sorted from spleen or lymph node cells, obtained before transplant. As DNA, the CDR3 is TGTGCCAGCAGTCAATGGGGGACAGGGGTGACTGAAGCTTTCTTT. Translated: CASSQWGTGVTEAFF.